The clone carrying this TCR beta chain was counted many times. Its target is not known. The data were taken from a study of T cells in Graves' hyperthyroidism and ophthalmopathy. The study's findings and limits: Model output signaled ophthalmopathy a median roughly 6.5 months ahead of onset.

The authors deemed Graves' hyperthyroidism stable absent ophthalmopathy progression within 18 months. The hyperthyroidism was newly diagnosed and had lasted under 2 months; the patients were aged 18 to 65. Orbital computed tomography, thyroid ultrasound, serum thyroxine and TRAb, and clinical symptoms together informed the diagnoses. The CDR3 regions of TCR beta were amplified from RNA transcripts. Primed by the HTBI set, a first-round RT-PCR was run on the TCR CDR3. In TCRdb, the multiplex PCR reads were re-called with MiXCR into one record per CDR3 protein. The sample includes about 380,000 distinct CDR3 sequences, approximately 14% of them seen just once. V shed 1 base and J shed 6 bases, with 12 bases lying between them. This CDR3 spans 14 amino acids. Germline V lookup: CDR1 LGHDT, CDR2 YNNKEL (reference sequence).

The rearrangement links TRBV3-1 to TRBJ1-2; D not resolved. The sequence came from an older woman with Graves' hyperthyroidism. The sequenced material came from blood. The CDR3 region has the DNA TGTGCCAGCAGCCAAGGGACTTATATTAATGGCTACACCTTC. Translation: CASSQGTYINGYTF.